This note documents a single T cell receptor beta chain sequence. From germline, CDR1 is MNHNY and CDR2 SVGAGI (reference sequence). The CDR3 sequence is 14 residues long. V lost 6 bases and J lost 5, with 13 bases in between. Data came from immunoSEQ multiplex PCR; TCRdb stores just in-frame clones and leaves some out. Of roughly 200,000 clones listed, around 85% are singletons. The source of the sample is a study of blood T cell repertoires in COVID-19. Material for sequencing was peripheral blood. The V gene is TRBV6-6, the J gene TRBJ1-4, with D perhaps TRBD1 (6 bases). This receptor was taken from a woman aged 80 or over with acute or convalescent COVID-19. DNA for the CDR3: TGTGCCAGCAGGTTGTCACAGGGCAATGAAAAACTGTTTTTT. Translated: CASRLSQGNEKLFF.